Presented here are 8 T cell receptor beta chains from one specimen sequenced in a study of cytomegalovirus exposure and HLA in healthy donors. Amplification used 60 Vbeta primers and 13 Jbeta primers. Here immunoSEQ multiplex PCR was the method, and the copy in TCRdb shows in-frame clones only, minus some. The sample lists 210,000 or so clones, more than 60% seen once, with roughly 0.22% in the top ten. Source material: PBMCs. All receptors come from a girl aged 2 to 9 in good health and CMV-seronegative.

The count of this clone is one. This chain connects TRBV9 to TRBJ2-3; 10 positions agree with TRBD1. The CDR3 has 19 amino acids. The V gene's germline CDR1 is SGDLS and CDR2 YYNGEE. The ends lost 0 bases at V and 5 bases at J; junction bases unmatched: 15. In nucleotides, the CDR3 is TGTGCCAGCAGCGTAGCTCCCTCTCCCCGACAGGGGGCCGGAGATACGCAGTATTTT. This translates into CASSVAPSPRQGAGDTQYF.

The rearrangement joins TRBV10-2 to TRBJ2-2; possible D gene TRBD1, 7 bases. The CDR3 runs to 13 residues. Germline CDR1 reads WSHSY; CDR2 reads SAAADI. The V end was cut by 4 bases, the J end by 6 bases, with 9 bases between. The CDR3 protein is CASSVRGAGELFF. The CDR3 DNA reads TGCGCCAGCAGTGTCAGGGGGGCCGGGGAGCTGTTTTTT.

V is TRBV6-6 and J is TRBJ2-7, with 9 bases fitting TRBD1. The CDR3 sequence is 14 residues long. CDR1 MNHNY and CDR2 SVGAGI come from the germline V gene (reference sequence). Germline trimming cut 6 bases from V and 4 bases from J; bases unmatched to any gene: 7. The CDR3 nucleotides are TGTGCCAGCAGCCGCGGACAGGGGTGGTACGAGCAGTACTTC. Translation: CASSRGQGWYEQYF.

V gene TRBV6-4 combines with J gene TRBJ2-3; D is perhaps TRBD1 (5 bases). The CDR3 is 14 amino acids. V lost 2 bases and J lost 2, with 8 bases in between. From germline, CDR1 is MRHNA and CDR2 SNTAGT. The CDR3 reads CASSDGADTDTQYF. CDR3 sequence (DNA): TGTGCCAGCAGTGACGGGGCGGACACAGATACGCAGTATTTT.

The chain has TRBV7-9 and TRBJ1-1, with D possibly TRBD1 on 6 matching bases. The length of the CDR3 is 14 residues. V lost 3 bases, J lost 7 bases, and 15 bases lay in between. Per the germline V gene, CDR1 is SEHNR and CDR2 is FQNEAQ (reference sequence). CDR3 DNA: TGTGCCAGCAGCTTTAGGGGGGGTCTTGATGAAGCTTTCTTT. Amino acid sequence: CASSFRGGLDEAFF.

This rearrangement joins TRBV5-6 to TRBJ1-1; possibly TRBD1 for D (6 bases). This CDR3 has 15 amino acids. The germline V gene has CDR1 SGHDT and CDR2 YYEEEE. Trimming removed 1 base at V and 1 base at J, with 11 bases between. This CDR3 is CASSLQGIQNTEAFF. DNA for the CDR3: TGTGCCAGCAGCTTGCAGGGGATTCAGAACACTGAAGCTTTCTTT.

The rearrangement links TRBV5-1 to TRBJ1-2, with D maybe TRBD1 (5 bases). Trimming pared 0 bases from V and 8 bases from J, leaving 14 bases between. The V gene's germline CDR1 is SGHRS and CDR2 YFSETQ. The CDR3 is made up of 14 amino acids. In nucleotides, the CDR3 is TGCGCCAGCAGCTTGGATCGGGGGGAGGAGGGCTACACCTTC. Translating it yields CASSLDRGEEGYTF.

The J gene is TRBJ2-3, the V gene TRBV6-6; a weak D match, TRBD2 (6 bases). This CDR3 contains 12 residues. CDR1 MNHNY and CDR2 SVGAGI come from the germline V gene (reference sequence). The V end was cut by 7 bases, the J end by 6 bases, with 11 bases between. The CDR3: CASTGSGDTQYF. As DNA, the CDR3 is TGTGCCAGCACGGGCAGCGGGGATACGCAGTATTTT.